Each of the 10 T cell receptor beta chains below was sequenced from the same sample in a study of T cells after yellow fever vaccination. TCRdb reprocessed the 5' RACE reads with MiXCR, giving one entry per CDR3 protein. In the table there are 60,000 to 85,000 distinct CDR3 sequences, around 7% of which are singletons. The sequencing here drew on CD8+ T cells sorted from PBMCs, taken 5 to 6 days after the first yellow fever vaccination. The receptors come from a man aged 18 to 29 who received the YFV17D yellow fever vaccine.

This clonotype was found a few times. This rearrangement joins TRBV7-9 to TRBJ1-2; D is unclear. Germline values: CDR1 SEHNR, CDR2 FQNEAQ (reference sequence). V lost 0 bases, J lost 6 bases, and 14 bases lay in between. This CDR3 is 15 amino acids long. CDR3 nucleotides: TGTGCCAGCAGCTTAGCCGGAGGAGTTGATAATGGCTACACCTTC. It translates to CASSLAGGVDNGYTF. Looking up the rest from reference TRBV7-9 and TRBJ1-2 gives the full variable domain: DTGVSQNPRHKITKRGQNVTFRCDPISEHNRLYWYRQTLGQGPEFLTYFQNEAQLEKSRLLSDRFSAERPKGSFSTLEIQRTEQGDSAMYLCASSLAGGVDNGYTFGSGTRLTVV.

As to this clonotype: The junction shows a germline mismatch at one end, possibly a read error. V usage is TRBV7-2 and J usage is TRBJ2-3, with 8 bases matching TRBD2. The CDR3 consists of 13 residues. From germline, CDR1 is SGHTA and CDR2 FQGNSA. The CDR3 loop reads CASSLPPGLDANF. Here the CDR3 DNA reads TGTGCCAGCAGCCTACCGCCGGGACTAGACGCGAATTTT.

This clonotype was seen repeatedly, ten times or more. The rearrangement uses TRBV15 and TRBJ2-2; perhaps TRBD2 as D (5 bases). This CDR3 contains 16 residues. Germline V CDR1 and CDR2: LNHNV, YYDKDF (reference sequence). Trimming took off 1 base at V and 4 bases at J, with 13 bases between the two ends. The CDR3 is CATSRVEVGATGELFF. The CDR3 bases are TGTGCCACCAGCAGAGTGGAGGTGGGAGCCACCGGGGAGCTGTTTTTT.

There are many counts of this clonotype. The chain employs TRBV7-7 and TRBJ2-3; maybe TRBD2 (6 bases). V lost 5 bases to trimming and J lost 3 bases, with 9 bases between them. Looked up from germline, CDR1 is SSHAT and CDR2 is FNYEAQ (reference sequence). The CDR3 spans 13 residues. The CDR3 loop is CASSRGRTDTQYF. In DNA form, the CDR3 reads TGTGCCAGCAGCCGGGGGAGGACAGATACGCAGTATTTT.

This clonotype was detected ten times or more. This CDR3 is CASSLTPGLAVTDTQYF. The DNA of the CDR3 is TGTGCCAGCAGTTTGACACCGGGACTAGCGGTGACAGATACGCAGTATTTT. This sequence joins TRBV27 and TRBJ2-3; 11 bases are shared with TRBD2. Germline loops: CDR1 MNHEY, CDR2 SMNVEV (reference sequence). The CDR3 loop spans 17 amino acids. V dropped 3 bases and J dropped 3; count of bases not matched to a gene: 8.

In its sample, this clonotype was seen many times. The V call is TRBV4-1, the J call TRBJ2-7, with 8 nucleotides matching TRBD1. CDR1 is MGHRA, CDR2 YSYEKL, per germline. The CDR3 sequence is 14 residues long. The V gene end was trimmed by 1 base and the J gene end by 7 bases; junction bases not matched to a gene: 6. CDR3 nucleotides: TGCGCCAGCAGCCAAGCCCAGGGGGCGAGAGAGCAGTACGTC. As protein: CASSQAQGAREQYV.

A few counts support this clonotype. The CDR3 coding sequence is TGTGCCAGCAGCTTATCTAGTGCCGGCGAGCAGTACGTC. Translating gives CASSLSSAGEQYV. The chain uses TRBV7-9 and TRBJ2-7, with no clear D. Per the germline V gene, CDR1 is SEHNR and CDR2 is FQNEAQ (reference sequence). The CDR3 consists of 13 residues. Trimming left V 2 bases short and J 6 bases short, with 11 bases between.

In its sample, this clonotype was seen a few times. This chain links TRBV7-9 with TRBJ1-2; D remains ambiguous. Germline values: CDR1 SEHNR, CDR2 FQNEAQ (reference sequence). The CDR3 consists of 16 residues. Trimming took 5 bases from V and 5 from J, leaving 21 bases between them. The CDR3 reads CASSPHMGQVFYGYTF. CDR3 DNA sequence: TGTGCCAGCAGCCCCCATATGGGCCAGGTCTTTTATGGCTACACCTTC.

CDR3 bases: TGCAGTGCTAGAAAAGACAGGGAGGTTGGGGCCAACGTCCTGACTTTC. The encoded protein is CSARKDREVGANVLTF. The chain joins TRBV20-1 to TRBJ2-6; the D gene is possibly TRBD1 (7 bases). CDR1 is DFQATT and CDR2 is SNEGSKA in the germline V gene (reference sequence). The length of the CDR3 is 16 residues. Trimming left V 2 bases short and J 3 bases short, with 14 bases between.

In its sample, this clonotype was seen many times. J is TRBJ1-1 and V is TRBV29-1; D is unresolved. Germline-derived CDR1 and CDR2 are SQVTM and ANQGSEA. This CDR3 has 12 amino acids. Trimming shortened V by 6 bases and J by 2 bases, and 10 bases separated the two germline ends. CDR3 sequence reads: CSVAPGNTEAFF. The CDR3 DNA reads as TGCAGCGTGGCTCCGGGTAACACTGAAGCTTTCTTT.